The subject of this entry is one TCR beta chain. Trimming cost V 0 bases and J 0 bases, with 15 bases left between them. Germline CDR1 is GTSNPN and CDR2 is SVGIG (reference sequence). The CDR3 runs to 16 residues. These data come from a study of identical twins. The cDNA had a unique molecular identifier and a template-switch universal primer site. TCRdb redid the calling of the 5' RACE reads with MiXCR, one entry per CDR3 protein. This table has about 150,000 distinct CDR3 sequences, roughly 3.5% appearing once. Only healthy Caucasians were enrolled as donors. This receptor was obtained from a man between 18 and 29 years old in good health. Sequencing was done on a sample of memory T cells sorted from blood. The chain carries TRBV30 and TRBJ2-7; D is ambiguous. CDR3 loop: CAWSVGFLTDSYEQYV. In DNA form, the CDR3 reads TGTGCCTGGAGTGTGGGGTTCCTGACGGACTCCTACGAGCAGTACGTC.